This TCR beta chain was sequenced in a study of T cell responses to AZD1222 COVID-19 vaccine. Assay: immunoSEQ multiplex PCR; the TCRdb copy retains only in-frame clones and omits some. Of some 83,000 clones detected, approximately 91% appear once; the ten largest clones hold roughly 5%. The CDR3 length is 13 residues. Trimming shortened V by 0 bases and J by 7 bases, and 10 bases separated the two germline ends. CDR1 is LGHNA, CDR2 YNFKEQ, per germline. Sequencing used peripheral blood, obtained 28 days after the second AZD1222 dose. The chain combines TRBV4-2 with TRBJ2-7; D unresolved. This clonotype was obtained from an adult who received the AZD1222 COVID-19 vaccine. The CDR3 region is CASSQDGSGEQYF. The CDR3 region has the DNA TGTGCCAGCAGCCAAGATGGTTCGGGTGAGCAGTACTTC.